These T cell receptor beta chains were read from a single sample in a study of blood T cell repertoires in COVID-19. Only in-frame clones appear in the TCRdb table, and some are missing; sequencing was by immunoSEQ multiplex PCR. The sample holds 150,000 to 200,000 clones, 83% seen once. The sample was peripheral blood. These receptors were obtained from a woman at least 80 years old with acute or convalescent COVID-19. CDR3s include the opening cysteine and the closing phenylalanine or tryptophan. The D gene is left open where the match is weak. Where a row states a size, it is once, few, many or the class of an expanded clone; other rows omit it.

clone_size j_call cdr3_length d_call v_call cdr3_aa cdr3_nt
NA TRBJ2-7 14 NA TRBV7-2 CASSLGTQGGEQYF TGTGCCAGCAGCTTAGGAACACAGGGCGGTGAGCAGTACTTC
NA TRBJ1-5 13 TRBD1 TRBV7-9 CASSWDRDQPQHF TGTGCCAGCAGCTGGGACAGGGATCAGCCCCAGCATTTT
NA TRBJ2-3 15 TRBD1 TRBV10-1 CASRPGTGYQDTQYF TGCGCCAGCAGGCCCGGGACAGGGTATCAAGATACGCAGTATTTT
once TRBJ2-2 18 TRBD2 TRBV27 CASSLGRHWTSNTGELFF TGTGCCAGCAGTTTAGGGAGGCACTGGACTAGCAACACCGGGGAGCTGTTTTTT
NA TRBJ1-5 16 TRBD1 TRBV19 CASKGTATSSNQPQHF TGTGCCAGTAAGGGGACAGCAACATCTAGCAATCAGCCCCAGCATTTT
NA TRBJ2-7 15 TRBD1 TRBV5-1 CASSSSTGGIYEQYF TGCGCCAGCAGCTCGTCGACAGGGGGAATTTACGAGCAGTACTTC
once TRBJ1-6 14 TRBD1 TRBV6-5 CASTQGGGNSPLHF TGTGCCAGCACCCAAGGGGGCGGGAATTCACCCCTCCACTTT
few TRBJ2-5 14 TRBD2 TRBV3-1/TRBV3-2 CPPQLAGGAGTQYF TGTCCCCCCCAACTGGCGGGGGGGGCGGGGACCCAGTACTTC
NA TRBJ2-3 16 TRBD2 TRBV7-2 CASSFSSGRRTDTQYF TGTGCCAGCAGCTTCTCTAGCGGGAGACGGACAGATACGCAGTATTTT
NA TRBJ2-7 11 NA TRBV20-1 CSASLAYEQYF TGCAGTGCTAGTCTAGCCTACGAGCAGTACTTC
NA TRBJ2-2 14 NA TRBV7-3 CASKGTINTGELFF TGTGCCAGCAAAGGGACAATCAACACCGGGGAGCTGTTTTTT
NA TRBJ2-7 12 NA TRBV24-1 CATKAGYYEQYF TGTGCCACCAAGGCCGGGTACTACGAGCAGTACTTC
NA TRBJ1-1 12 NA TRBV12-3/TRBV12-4 CASSHAFREAFF TGTGCCAGCAGCCACGCCTTCAGGGAAGCTTTCTTT
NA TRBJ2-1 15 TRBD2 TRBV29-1 CSVRGEARKYNEQFF TGCAGCGTTCGGGGGGAGGCCCGGAAATACAATGAGCAGTTCTTC
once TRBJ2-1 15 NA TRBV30 CAWSVPILAYNEQFF TGTGCCTGGAGTGTACCCATACTAGCCTACAATGAGCAGTTCTTC
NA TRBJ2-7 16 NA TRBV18 CASSPRNGGNTYEQYF TGTGCCAGCTCACCAAGGAATGGCGGGAATACCTACGAGCAGTACTTC
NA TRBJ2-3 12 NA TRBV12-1 CASSPTSDTQYF TGTGCCAGCAGCCCGACTAGCGATACGCAGTATTTT
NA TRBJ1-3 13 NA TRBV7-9 CATQGLSGNTIYF TGTGCGACCCAGGGACTCTCTGGAAACACCATATATTTT
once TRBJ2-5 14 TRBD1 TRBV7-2 CASTQGASYRTQYF TGTGCCAGTACTCAGGGGGCTAGTTATCGGACCCAGTACTTC
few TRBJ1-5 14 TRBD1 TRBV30 CAWSAGGGGQPQHF TGTGCCTGGAGTGCCGGAGGGGGCGGTCAGCCCCAGCATTTT
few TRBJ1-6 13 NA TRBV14 CASSVSYRSPLHF TGTGCCAGCAGCGTAAGCTATCGCTCTCCCCTCCACTTT
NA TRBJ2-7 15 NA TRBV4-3 CASSQDFRDRYEQYF TGCGCCAGCAGCCAAGATTTCCGGGATCGGTACGAGCAGTACTTC
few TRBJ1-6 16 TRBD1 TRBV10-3 CAISESLGTDNSPLHF TGTGCCATCAGTGAGTCGCTCGGGACAGATAATTCACCCCTCCACTTT
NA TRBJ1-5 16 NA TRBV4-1 CASSRRLDSNNQPQHF TGCGCCAGCAGTCGTCGGTTGGACAGCAATAATCAGCCCCAGCATTTT
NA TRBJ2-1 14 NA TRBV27 CASMAGFTYNEQFF TGTGCCAGCATGGCAGGGTTCACCTACAATGAGCAGTTCTTC
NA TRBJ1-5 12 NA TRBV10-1 CASSERGRAQHF TGCGCCAGCAGTGAGAGGGGCAGGGCCCAGCATTTT
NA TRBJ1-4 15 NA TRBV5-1 CASSLEDPGIGKLFF TGCGCCAGCAGCTTGGAGGATCCCGGGATTGGAAAACTGTTTTTT
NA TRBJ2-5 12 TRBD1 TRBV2 CASSGGRQGRDF TGTGCCAGCAGTGGGGGAAGACAGGGAAGAGACTTC
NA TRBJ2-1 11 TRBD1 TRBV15 CATSRAAGGFF TGTGCCACCAGCAGAGCGGCAGGGGGGTTCTTC
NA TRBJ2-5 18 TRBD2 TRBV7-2 CASSSGHFTGGHGETQYF TGTGCCAGCAGCTCGGGACATTTTACGGGGGGGCACGGAGAGACCCAGTACTTC
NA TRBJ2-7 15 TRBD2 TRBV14 CASSQLAGAPYEQYF TGTGCCAGCAGCCAGCTAGCGGGAGCTCCGTACGAGCAGTACTTC
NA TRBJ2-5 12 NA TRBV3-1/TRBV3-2 CASSLSGETQYF TGTGCCAGCAGCCTATCCGGAGAGACCCAGTACTTC
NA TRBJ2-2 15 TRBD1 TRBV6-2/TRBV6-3 CASSSTRQGTGELFF TGTGCCAGCAGTTCCACAAGACAGGGTACCGGGGAGCTGTTTTTT
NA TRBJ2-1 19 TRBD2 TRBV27 CASTRKFESGRASYNEQFF TGTGCCAGTACACGAAAATTCGAAAGCGGGAGGGCCTCCTACAATGAGCAGTTCTTC
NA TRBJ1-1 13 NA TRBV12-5 CASGLVTGGGAFF TGTGCTAGTGGTTTGGTAACCGGGGGGGGAGCTTTCTTT
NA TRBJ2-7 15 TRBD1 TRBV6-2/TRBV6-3 CASSDPGQGSYEQYF TGTGCCAGCAGTGACCCGGGACAGGGGTCCTACGAGCAGTACTTC
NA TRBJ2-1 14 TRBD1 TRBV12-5 CASGLGDREWEQFF TGTGCTAGTGGTTTGGGGGACAGGGAGTGGGAGCAGTTCTTC
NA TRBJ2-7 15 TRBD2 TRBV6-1 CASSSGLAGPYEQYF TGTGCCAGCAGCTCAGGACTAGCGGGACCCTACGAGCAGTACTTC
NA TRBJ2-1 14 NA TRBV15 CATSIGGLYNEQFF TGTGCCACCAGCATCGGAGGGCTCTACAATGAGCAGTTCTTC
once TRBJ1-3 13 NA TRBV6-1 CASRDSSGNTIYF TGTGCCAGCCGTGATAGCTCTGGAAACACCATATATTTT
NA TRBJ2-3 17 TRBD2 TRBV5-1 CASSLRPSGASTDTQYF TGCGCCAGCAGCTTGAGGCCTAGCGGGGCTAGCACAGATACGCAGTATTTT
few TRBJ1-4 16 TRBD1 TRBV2 CASSLADRAGREKLFF TGTGCCAGCAGCCTTGCCGACAGGGCAGGTCGGGAAAAACTGTTTTTT
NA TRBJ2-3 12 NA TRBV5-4 CASSSPDGSEYF TGTGCCAGCAGCTCCCCTGACGGGAGTGAGTATTTT
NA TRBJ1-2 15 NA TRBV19 CASSPQQGFSYGYTF TGTGCCAGTAGTCCGCAACAGGGCTTTTCCTATGGCTACACCTTC
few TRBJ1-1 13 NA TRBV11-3 CASSPGTLGEAFF TGTGCCAGCAGCCCCGGGACATTGGGTGAAGCTTTCTTT
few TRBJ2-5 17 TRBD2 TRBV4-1 CASSQGSSSGSQETQYF TGCGCCAGCAGCCAAGGTAGTTCTAGCGGGAGCCAAGAGACCCAGTACTTC
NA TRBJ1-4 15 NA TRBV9 CASSRSQGTNEKLFF TGTGCCAGCAGCCGCAGCCAGGGAACTAATGAAAAACTGTTTTTT
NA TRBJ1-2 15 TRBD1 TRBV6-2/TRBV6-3 CASSSRQGGDYGYTF TGTGCCAGCAGTTCCAGACAGGGTGGAGACTATGGCTACACCTTC
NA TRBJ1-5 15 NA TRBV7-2 CASSLDREFGQPQHF TGTGCCAGCAGCTTAGACAGGGAATTTGGTCAGCCCCAGCATTTT
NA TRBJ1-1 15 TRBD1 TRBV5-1 CASRAGQGMNTEAFF TGCGCCAGCAGGGCGGGACAGGGTATGAACACTGAAGCTTTCTTT
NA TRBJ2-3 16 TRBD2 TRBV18 CASSLTSGGATDTQYF TGTGCCAGCTCACTAACTAGCGGGGGGGCCACAGATACGCAGTATTTT
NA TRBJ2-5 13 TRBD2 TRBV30 CAWSVQTSGFQYF TGTGCCTGGAGTGTCCAGACTAGCGGGTTCCAGTACTTC
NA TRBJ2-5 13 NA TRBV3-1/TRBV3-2 CASSFRRSETQYF TGTGCCAGCAGCTTTCGCCGGAGCGAGACCCAGTACTTC
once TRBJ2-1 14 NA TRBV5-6 CASSSGDSQDEQFF TGTGCCAGCAGCTCCGGGGACTCCCAGGATGAGCAGTTCTTC